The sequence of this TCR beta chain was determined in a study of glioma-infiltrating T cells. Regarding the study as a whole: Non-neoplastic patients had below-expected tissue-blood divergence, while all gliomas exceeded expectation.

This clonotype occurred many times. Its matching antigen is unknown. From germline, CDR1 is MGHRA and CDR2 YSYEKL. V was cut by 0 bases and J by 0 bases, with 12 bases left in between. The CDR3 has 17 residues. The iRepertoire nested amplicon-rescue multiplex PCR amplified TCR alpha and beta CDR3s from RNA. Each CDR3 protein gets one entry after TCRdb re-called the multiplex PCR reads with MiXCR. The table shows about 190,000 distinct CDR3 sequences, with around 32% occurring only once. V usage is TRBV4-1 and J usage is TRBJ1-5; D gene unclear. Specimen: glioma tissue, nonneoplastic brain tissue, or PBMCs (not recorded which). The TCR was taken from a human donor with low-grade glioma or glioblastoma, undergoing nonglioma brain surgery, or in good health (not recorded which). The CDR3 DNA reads TGCGCCAGCAGCCAAGATGGAAGCAGCTATAGCAATCAGCCCCAGCATTTT. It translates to CASSQDGSSYSNQPQHF.